Given below is one TCR beta chain in context. Its antigen remains undetermined. No clone much larger than this one lies a single base away; base qualities are absent. This sample was included in a study of T-cell memory formation after mild COVID-19 (dated by TCRdb to the early 2020s). About the investigation overall: TCR sequence clusters from the two donors were largely donor specific. T-cell clones expanding and contracting after mild COVID-19 in two donors were tracked by longitudinal TCRalpha and TCRbeta repertoire sequencing. Two young, previously healthy adult volunteers made up the cohort, one male and one female. What the research found in general, with its limitations: Only a couple of mild cases were covered in the study, and larger cohorts including severe cases with pre-infection samples were considered necessary. The detection of some responding clones in pre-infection memory suggests that pre-existing cross-reactive memory T cells joined the SARS-CoV-2 response. SARS-CoV-2 specificity was not confirmed for the second-wave clones peaking on day 37. Contracting CD4+ clones were found mainly in CM and EM memory subsets, while CD8+ clones were enriched in EMRA. Balanced CD4/CD8 phenotypes were observed for clones contracting from day 15 to 85, whereas a bias towards CD4+ was observed for a second wave of clones expanding from day 15 to 37.

TCRdb lists the instrument as Illumina NovaSeq 6000. Using 5'RACE with constant-segment primers, TCRalpha and TCRbeta cDNA libraries were constructed, with sample barcodes and unique molecular identifiers added in the process. Trizol reagent was used to extract RNA from every sample. Libraries were amplified in two PCR steps, with a second sample barcode and Illumina TruSeq adapters added in the second step. Sequencing of libraries was performed on an Illumina NovaSeq with 2 x 150 bp paired-end reads. The original methods were these. With migec v1.2.7, reads were demultiplexed and then collapsed into UMI-guided consensus sequences. Using mixcr v2.1.11, the UMI consensuses were aligned to TRA and TRB V and J templates and assembled into clonotypes. A clonotype was counted as expanded or contracted only when both edgeR and NoisET called the clonotype significant, with the noise models trained on biological replicates. edgeR calls used a false discovery rate-adjusted p below 0.01 and a log2 fold-change threshold of 1. As an exploratory analysis of dynamics, max-normalized trajectories of the 1000 most abundant clonotypes were examined by PCA with hierarchical clustering. Each responding clone was given a CD4 or CD8 phenotype based on the CD4+ and CD8+ repertoires, which had been sequenced separately. TCRdb reprocessed the public reads (quality trimming at Q25 with fastp, clone calling with MiXCR) and kept in-frame beta chains. Rows with one shared CDR3 protein collapse into an entry with the most common genes and DNA. The V and J calls, along with clone size, are taken from TCRdb and not from the paper's own processing. The sample yields some 200,000 distinct CDR3 sequences; about 21% were counted once. More than 20% of the sample is in the top ten clones.

The CDR3 runs 14 amino acids, cysteine and phenylalanine included. CDR3 DNA is the only sequence kept; it has 42 bases, read in frame from the first base. Between the V and J ends, shortened by 5 bases and 4 bases respectively, the junction contains 15 bases. Ficoll-Paque density gradient centrifugation was the method used to isolate PBMCs. This TCR was recovered from an adult woman who had mild COVID-19 (a few samples of this study predate the infection). The sample titles of this study are shuffled in the database, so cell type and time point are left out; the donor was told from shared clones. The chain links TRBV12-3 or TRBV12-4 with TRBJ2-7; the D assignment is uncertain and may be TRBD1 or TRBD2, with 5 bases supporting each. Sequencing input: PBMCs or a T cell subset sorted from them (not recorded which). The CDR3 protein is CASSPGTSMYEQYF. The DNA sequence is as follows: TGTGCCAGCAGTCCAGGGACGTCTATGTACGAGCAGTACTTC.